The TCR beta chain described here comes from a study of blood T cell repertoires in COVID-19. The V end was cut by 0 bases, the J end by 8 bases, with 13 bases between. Germline CDR1 SEHNR, CDR2 FQNEAQ (reference sequence). The CDR3 loop spans 15 amino acids. Per the study methods: Using reference gene primer amplification, nucleated cell counts were estimated. TCRdb keeps only in-frame clones here, not all; method: immunoSEQ multiplex PCR. V and J calls and clone size come straight from that table; D and trimming were deduced from the DNA. Of 150,000 or so clones in the sample, about 90% were seen once. Enrolled through a virtual design, the participants were between 18 and 89 years of age and came from 24 US areas. Donors were grouped by their self-reported clinical history. Donors in Cohort 3 who had recovered were those with two negative PCRs, healthcare professional clearance, or resolution of their symptoms.

Material: PBMCs or T cells enriched from blood (not recorded which). The chain combines TRBV7-9 with TRBJ1-4; D might be TRBD1 (5 bases). The sequence was collected from a woman aged 50 to 65 who had recovered from COVID-19. The CDR3 nucleotides are TGTGCCAGCAGCTTAGCGGGGGGAGGCATCGAAAAACTGTTTTTT. Residues: CASSLAGGGIEKLFF.